This T cell receptor beta chain came from a study of somatic mutations in cytotoxic T cells in rheumatoid arthritis. Study-wide results and caveats: Multiple comparisons were not accounted for in the slight TRBV07 underrepresentation seen in rheumatoid arthritis patients. Among 60 or so patients, roughly 8 showed a largest CD8+ clone that surpassed 20% of CD8+ cells.

This table comes from immunoSEQ multiplex PCR, and its TCRdb copy is limited to in-frame clones, with some not included. The profile shows tens of thousands of clones, 65% to 85% of them singletons. In regard to this clone: Its antigen remains unknown.

Germline CDR1 SGHDT, CDR2 YYEEEE. The CDR3 extends over 18 amino acids. This receptor was obtained from an adult with rheumatoid arthritis. The rearrangement links TRBV5-6 to TRBJ1-6, with 10 bases that match TRBD1. The sample taken for sequencing was CD8+ T cells sorted from blood. The CDR3: CAAALRDRGGSYNSPLHF. The CDR3 nucleotides are TGTGCAGCAGCTCTCCGGGACAGGGGAGGGTCCTATAATTCACCCCTCCACTTT.